This T cell receptor beta chain stems from a study of CD8 T cell repertoires and HIV-1 epitope variants (dated by TCRdb to about 2020). General notes on the study: Twenty-five peptides representing autologous and known Gag and Nef epitope variants were each used to stimulate T cells in separate culture wells. A CMV, EBV and flu peptide pool, the Ebola AY9 epitope as negative control, and a no-peptide well were included as control conditions. The epitopes tested covered three Gag epitope families plus Nef HW9 and YT9. T cells were enriched with the EasySep Human T Cell Enrichment Kit and co-cultured with equal numbers of autologous T cell-negative cells as antigen-presenting cells. Cultures ran for about 9 days in IMDM with gentamicin, with half-media changes on days 3 and 7 adding IL-2, IL-7 and IL-15. An aliquot of 1M T cells was saved as an uncultured baseline condition, separate from the 75 to 95 T cell cultures. A total of some 83 T cell cultures were run, with each culture condition done in triplicate except for one peptide, which was done in duplicate.

Worth noting for this clone: Its target antigen remains unknown. No base quality information exists; no much larger clone differs at one position.

Broad study findings and their caveats: Roughly 5 clonotypes recognized the Nef KF9 family and one clonotype recognized the HW9 family, while no responses were seen to the TAALDMSHF plasma variant. The assay identified only TCR beta chains and indicated proliferation to antigen, not T cell function or cytokine profile. The study identified roughly 9 antigen-specific TCR beta clonotypes, over 5 of which appeared to be cross-reactive for autologous or known escape epitope variants.

The CDR3 goes from the cysteine to the phenylalanine over 15 residues. This entry keeps only the CDR3 DNA: 45 bases, framed from base 1. The germline V gene supplies CDR1 SGDLS and CDR2 YYNGEE. V trim: 2 bases; J trim: 2 bases; unmatched bases: 1. The EasySep Human CD8+ T Cell Enrichment Kit was used on day 10 to isolate CD8+ T cells from every culture. TCR beta CDR3 regions were sequenced at survey depth on the immunoSEQ platform. The QIAamp DNA micro kit was used to extract genomic DNA from every cultured and uncultured CD8+ T cell population. Regarding the original processing steps: Samples with fewer than 5,000 productive reads were excluded, which removed about 7% of the roughly 80 HIV peptide-stimulated cultures. Sequences were trimmed to CDR3 by a MANAFEST web app, and nonproductive sequences, CDR3s under 5 amino acids, and sequences not starting with C or ending with F/W were removed. For a clonotype to count as antigen-specific, the clonotype had to expand relative to the no-peptide control in at least 2 of 3 replicates at FDR 0.01, and only within one epitope family. A frequency at least fivefold higher than in wells stimulated with peptides from other epitope families was additionally required for specific clonotypes. The table comes from immuneACCESS by way of TCRdb, which keeps in-frame sequences with V and J called. Part of the clones is missing from these tables; in studies checked, under half for an unresolved V gene and the rest for unknown reasons. That table supplies the V and J calls and clone size; D and trimming were determined from the DNA. This sample has 5,000 to 6,500 clones in its table, and roughly 64% of those were observed once. The ten largest account for approximately 44% of the sample.

The rearrangement joined TRBV9 to TRBJ1-5; 10 junctional bases match TRBD1. Material for sequencing was cultured CD8+ T cells derived from PBMCs. The receptor was derived from a male donor with HIV. The CDR3 protein: CASSVGTGGNQPQHF. The bases read TGTGCCAGCAGCGTCGGGACAGGGGGCAATCAGCCCCAGCATTTT.